This entry lists 26 T cell receptor beta chains sequenced from one sample in a study of beta chain features in type 1 diabetes. Sequenced material consisted of expressed TCRB transcripts (all of the isolated RNA was reverse transcribed). TCRdb's table, derived via immunoSEQ multiplex PCR, lists solely in-frame clones and lacks some. The sample includes tens of thousands of clones, roughly 60% seen only once; the top ten take roughly 2.2%. Sample: Tregs from blood. The receptors were sampled from a woman between 18 and 29 years old in good health.

The chain combines TRBV7-3 with TRBJ2-3, with 8 positions matching TRBD2. The CDR3 runs 16 residues. In germline, CDR1 is SGHTA, CDR2 FQGTGA. J lost 5 bases, V lost 5 bases, and 12 bases had no gene match. As DNA, the CDR3 is TGTGCCAGCAGCCAAACTCGGGGGGGGGCGTTAGATACGCAGTATTTT. Its translation is CASSQTRGGALDTQYF.

This clone appeared once. The chain is built from TRBV5-1 and TRBJ2-3, with 7 bases matching TRBD2. Per the germline V gene, CDR1 is SGHRS and CDR2 is YFSETQ. The CDR3 extends over 16 amino acids. Losses at the gene ends were 0 bases for V and 0 bases for J; bases not matched to a gene: 4. This CDR3 reads CASSLGLATSTDTQYF. CDR3 DNA sequence: TGCGCCAGCAGCTTGGGACTAGCTACTAGCACAGATACGCAGTATTTT.

The genes are TRBV7-9 and TRBJ2-3; TRBD1 matches at 7 bases. The CDR3 contains 16 residues. Germline V gene data show CDR1 as SEHNR and CDR2 as FQNEAQ (reference sequence). V shed 8 bases, J shed 0 bases, and the junction held 11 bases outside the gene matches. The CDR3 protein is CASSEGAGPSTDTQYF. CDR3 nucleotides: TGTGCCAGCTCCGAGGGGGCGGGCCCTAGCACAGATACGCAGTATTTT.

This chain connects TRBV7-8 to TRBJ1-3, with D possibly being TRBD1 (5 bases). Trimming removed 5 bases from V and 7 bases from J, with 24 bases in between. The CDR3 contains 17 residues. The germline CDR1 and CDR2 sequences are SGHVS and FQNEAQ. The DNA of the CDR3 is TGTGCCAGCAGCCCCTACCGGGGGACCCTTGTGGTGAACACCATATATTTT. Amino acid sequence: CASSPYRGTLVVNTIYF.

This chain joins TRBV7-2 and TRBJ1-1, with no clear D. Per germline, CDR1 SGHTA and CDR2 FQGNSA. The CDR3 spans 13 residues. Between the trimmed V and J ends, which lost 4 bases and 8 bases, there was a span of 14 bases. The CDR3 bases are TGTGCCAGCAGCTCCTCCGGAGGCAGAGAAGCTTTCTTT. Its translation is CASSSSGGREAFF.

This chain connects TRBV11-2 to TRBJ2-2; weak D call: TRBD2 (6 bases). Germline CDR1 is SGHAT and CDR2 is FQNNGV. CDR3 length: 13 amino acids. V dropped 6 bases and J dropped 9 bases, with 14 bases sitting between them. The CDR3 region is CASRGGAGRELFF. The CDR3 bases are TGTGCCAGCAGGGGGGGAGCGGGCAGGGAGCTGTTTTTT.

The count of this clone is one. The chain couples TRBV19 to TRBJ2-7; TRBD2 might be the D (5 bases). Germline CDR1 LNHDA, CDR2 SQIVND (reference sequence). CDR3 length equals 13 residues. V dropped 7 bases and J dropped 5 bases, with 15 bases sitting between them. The DNA of the CDR3 is TGTGCCAGTAATGGCAGACCCGGGGACGAGCAGTACTTC. As protein: CASNGRPGDEQYF.

In this sample, this clone turned up a few times. V gene TRBV10-3 combines with J gene TRBJ2-5, with 9 bases identical to TRBD1. V was pared by 10 bases and J by 7 bases, with 13 bases of the junction left unmatched. The germline V gene has CDR1 ENHRY and CDR2 SYGVKD. This CDR3 is 14 amino acids long. CDR3 in DNA: TGTGCCAGTTCTTCCGGGACAGGGAGGGGGACCCAGTACTTC. It translates to CASSSGTGRGTQYF.

The V call is TRBV19, the J call TRBJ1-1, with 7 bases aligning to TRBD1. Trimming took 8 bases from V and 4 from J; bases not matched to a gene: 10. This CDR3 contains 14 residues. The germline V gene has CDR1 LNHDA and CDR2 SQIVND (reference sequence). This CDR3 reads CASFNRGSRTEAFF. Written as DNA, the CDR3 is TGTGCCAGTTTCAACAGGGGAAGTCGCACTGAAGCTTTCTTT.

The CDR3 loop is CASSQGASGQPYNEQFF. CDR3 nucleotides: TGCGCCAGCAGCCAAGGGGCCTCAGGTCAGCCCTACAATGAGCAGTTCTTC. The chain joins TRBV4-3 to TRBJ2-1; the D is unclear. Germline V lookup: CDR1 LGHNA, CDR2 YSLEER. V dropped 1 base and J dropped 2 bases, with 15 bases sitting between them. The CDR3 totals 17 residues.

The chain recombines TRBV4-3 with TRBJ1-1, with D uncertain. Germline loops: CDR1 LGHNA, CDR2 YSLEER. The CDR3 covers 14 residues. V lost 2 bases and J lost 1, with 8 bases in between. The CDR3 protein is CASSQISENTEAFF. For the CDR3, the DNA is TGCGCCAGCAGCCAAATTAGCGAGAACACTGAAGCTTTCTTT.

The chain carries TRBV10-3 and TRBJ2-7; 7 bases fit TRBD2. CDR1 ENHRY and CDR2 SYGVKD come from the germline V gene. The CDR3 is 14 amino acids. The CDR3 sequence is CATLRGLAVYEQYF. CDR3 nucleotide sequence: TGTGCTACTCTGAGAGGGCTAGCGGTCTACGAGCAGTACTTC.

This clone appeared a single time. V usage is TRBV6-6 and J usage is TRBJ2-3; possibly TRBD2 for D (5 bases). V gave up 5 bases and J gave up 2 bases, with 11 bases separating them. Germline V lookup: CDR1 MNHNY, CDR2 SVGAGI (reference sequence). This CDR3 has 14 residues. CDR3 residues: CASSPGGFTDTQYF. The CDR3 DNA follows: TGTGCCAGCAGTCCTGGCGGGTTCACAGATACGCAGTATTTT.

This clone was seen only a few times. This chain connects TRBV2 to TRBJ1-5, with TRBD1 matching over 9 bases. Germline CDR1 is SNHLY and CDR2 is FYNNEI. The V and J ends lost 6 bases and 14 bases, in that order; junction bases with no gene match: 5. The CDR3 is 11 residues long. CDR3 nucleotide sequence: TGTGCCAGCAGGGACAGGGGTTTTAAGCATTTT. Translating gives CASRDRGFKHF.

CDR3 loop: CSVGQGMSYEQFF. The CDR3 DNA is TGCAGCGTTGGACAGGGGATGTCTTATGAGCAGTTCTTC. The rearrangement links TRBV29-1 to TRBJ2-1, with 8 nucleotides matching TRBD1. CDR1 and CDR2 from the germline V gene are SQVTM and ANQGSEA. Losses at the gene ends were 4 bases for V and 8 bases for J; bases not matched to a gene: 7. This CDR3 region has 13 residues.

This clone has only a few counts. V and J are TRBV7-2 and TRBJ2-3; perhaps TRBD2 as D (6 bases). The germline V and J ends were trimmed by 5 bases and 8 bases, with 17 bases remaining between them. The CDR3 has 14 residues. Germline CDR1 is SGHTA and CDR2 is FQGNSA. CDR3: CASSPSGLPATQYF. DNA for the CDR3: TGTGCCAGCAGCCCGTCGGGACTTCCGGCTACGCAGTATTTT.

J is TRBJ1-5 and V is TRBV30, with TRBD1 identical over 7 bases. Germline lookup yields CDR1 GTSNPN and CDR2 SVGIG (reference sequence). The CDR3 is made up of 12 amino acids. With 4 bases clipped from V and 6 bases from J, the junction kept 3 bases outside the gene matches. The CDR3 loop is CAWNRGGQPQHF. The CDR3 DNA sequence: TGTGCCTGGAACAGGGGAGGTCAGCCCCAGCATTTT.

The chain uses TRBV5-5 and TRBJ2-1; D call uncertain. V lost 4 bases, J lost 4 bases, and 6 bases lay in between. CDR3 length: 12 amino acids. Germline CDR1 and CDR2: SGHKS and YYEKEE (reference sequence). CDR3 amino acids: CASSPRYNEQFF. The CDR3 bases are TGTGCCAGCAGCCCGCGGTACAATGAGCAGTTCTTC. The full variable domain, with the rest looked up from reference TRBV5-5 and TRBJ2-1, is DAGVTQSPTHLIKTRGQQVTLRCSPISGHKSVSWYQQVLGQGPQFIFQYYEKEERGRGNFPDRFSARQFPNYSSELNVNALLLGDSALYLCASSPRYNEQFFGPGTRLTVL.

The rearrangement uses TRBV19 and TRBJ1-6, with TRBD1 as a possible D gene (5 bases). Germline assignment: CDR1 LNHDA and CDR2 SQIVND (reference sequence). This CDR3 is 15 amino acids long. Trimming took 6 bases from V and 10 from J, leaving 19 bases between them. CDR3 protein: CASSWGGVDESPLHF. CDR3 DNA sequence: TGTGCCAGTAGCTGGGGGGGGGTGGATGAATCACCCCTCCACTTT.

The genes are TRBV2 and TRBJ1-1; D is undetermined. The CDR3 is 11 residues long. V was trimmed by 8 bases and J by 3 bases, leaving 7 bases between them. Germline values: CDR1 SNHLY, CDR2 FYNNEI. Written as DNA, the CDR3 is TGTGCCAGCTCGGTGTACACTGAAGCTTTCTTT. It specifies CASSVYTEAFF.

The chain links TRBV7-8 to TRBJ2-5, with TRBD2 matching 12 bases. V trimming: 5 bases; J trimming: 4 bases; junction bases outside the gene matches: 8. Germline lookup yields CDR1 SGHVS and CDR2 FQNEAQ. The CDR3 has 16 amino acids. The CDR3 loop is CASSPRTSGTGETQYF. DNA for the CDR3: TGTGCCAGCAGCCCAAGGACTAGCGGGACAGGAGAGACCCAGTACTTC.

The chain combines TRBV23-1 with TRBJ2-2; 9 positions match TRBD1. TRBV23-1 is known as an ORF, though its function is uncertain. The CDR3 totals 14 residues. V was clipped by 11 bases and J by 5 bases; unmatched bases: 9. The DNA of the CDR3 is TGCGCCTGGGGCTACAGGGGGCGTACCGGGGAGCTGTTTTTT. It yields the protein CAWGYRGRTGELFF.

The J gene is TRBJ1-4, the V gene TRBV25-1; D remains unclear. CDR1 is MGHDK, CDR2 SYGVNS, per germline. Trimming stripped 2 bases from V and 0 bases from J, with 16 bases between. The CDR3 has 18 amino acids. In nucleotides, the CDR3 is TGTGCCAGCAGTGAAAGCCTAGGAGCCGACGCAACTAATGAAAAACTGTTTTTT. It translates to CASSESLGADATNEKLFF.

The chain uses TRBV5-1 and TRBJ2-7, with D hard to call. Germline V CDR1 and CDR2: SGHRS, YFSETQ. Trimming shortened V by 3 bases and J by 2 bases, and 12 bases separated the two germline ends. The length of the CDR3 is 14 residues. The CDR3 nucleotides are TGCGCCAGCAGCTACACAACGTTCACCTACGAGCAGTACTTC. Its protein is CASSYTTFTYEQYF.

The V call is TRBV5-1, the J call TRBJ2-5; 7 positions match TRBD2. Per germline, CDR1 SGHRS and CDR2 YFSETQ. CDR3 length: 14 residues. V gave up 0 bases and J gave up 3 bases; unmatched junction bases: 2. For the CDR3, the DNA is TGCGCCAGCAGCTTGGCCGGGACTAAAGAGACCCAGTACTTC. This gives the protein CASSLAGTKETQYF.

This clone has a handful of counts. J is TRBJ1-1 and V is TRBV20-1; the D is unclear. Trimming stripped 6 bases from V and 0 bases from J, with 5 bases between. The CDR3 has 11 amino acids. Per germline, CDR1 DFQATT and CDR2 SNEGSKA (reference sequence). The chain's CDR3 is CSAFMNTEAFF. The CDR3 DNA is TGCAGTGCATTTATGAACACTGAAGCTTTCTTT.